This TCR beta chain comes out of a study of cytomegalovirus exposure and HLA in healthy donors. The study, taken as a whole, reports: Generally TCR sequences proved uncommon, though certain public TCRs appeared in numerous donors.

As regards this clone: Its cognate antigen is unknown.

TCRdb's copy holds only in-frame clones and misses some; the assay was immunoSEQ multiplex PCR. Of 55,000 to 70,000 clones listed, roughly 91% are singletons. Sequences were obtained from PBMCs. The sequence was obtained from a woman aged 18-29 years in good health and CMV-seronegative.

The CDR3 region is CASSVYSTSSGANVLTF. As DNA, the CDR3 is TGTGCCAGCAGCGTTTACAGCACTAGCTCTGGGGCCAACGTCCTGACTTTC. The chain joins TRBV9 to TRBJ2-6; weak D call: TRBD2 (5 bases). The V end lost 2 bases, the J end lost 0 bases, and 12 bases lay between the germline ends. This CDR3 is 17 amino acids long. Looked up from germline, CDR1 is SGDLS and CDR2 is YYNGEE.